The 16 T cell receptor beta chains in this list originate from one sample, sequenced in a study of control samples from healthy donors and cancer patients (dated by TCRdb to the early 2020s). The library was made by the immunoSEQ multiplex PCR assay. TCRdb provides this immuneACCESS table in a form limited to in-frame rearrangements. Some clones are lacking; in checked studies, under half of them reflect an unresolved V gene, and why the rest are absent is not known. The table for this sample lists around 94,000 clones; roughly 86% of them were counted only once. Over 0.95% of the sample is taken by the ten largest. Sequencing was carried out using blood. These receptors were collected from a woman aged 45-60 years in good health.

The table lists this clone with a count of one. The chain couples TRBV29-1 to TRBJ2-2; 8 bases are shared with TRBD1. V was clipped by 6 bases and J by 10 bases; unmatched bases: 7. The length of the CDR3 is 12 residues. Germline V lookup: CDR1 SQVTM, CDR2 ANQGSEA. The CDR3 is CSVGDRTMELFF. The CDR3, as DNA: TGCAGCGTGGGGGACAGGACTATGGAGCTGTTTTTT.

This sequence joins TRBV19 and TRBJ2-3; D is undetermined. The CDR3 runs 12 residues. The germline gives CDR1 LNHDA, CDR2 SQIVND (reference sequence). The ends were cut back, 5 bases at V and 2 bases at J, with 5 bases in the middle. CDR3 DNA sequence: TGTGCCAGTAGTCGCGACACAGATACGCAGTATTTT. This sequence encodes CASSRDTDTQYF.

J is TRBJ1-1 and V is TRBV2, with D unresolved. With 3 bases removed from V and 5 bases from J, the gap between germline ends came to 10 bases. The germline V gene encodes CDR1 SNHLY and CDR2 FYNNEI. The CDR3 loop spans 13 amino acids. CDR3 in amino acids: CASSDWGGTEAFF. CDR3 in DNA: TGTGCCAGCAGTGACTGGGGTGGGACTGAAGCTTTCTTT.

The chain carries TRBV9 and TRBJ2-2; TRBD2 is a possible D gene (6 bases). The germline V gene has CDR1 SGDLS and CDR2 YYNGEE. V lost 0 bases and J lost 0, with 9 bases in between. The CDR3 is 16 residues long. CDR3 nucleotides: TGTGCCAGCAGCGTAGCTGCGGGACCGAACACCGGGGAGCTGTTTTTT. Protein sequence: CASSVAAGPNTGELFF. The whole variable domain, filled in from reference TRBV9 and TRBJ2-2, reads DSGVTQTPKHLITATGQRVTLRCSPRSGDLSVYWYQQSLDQGLQFLIQYYNGEERAKGNILERFSAQQFPDLHSELNLSSLELGDSALYFCASSVAAGPNTGELFFGEGSRLTVL.

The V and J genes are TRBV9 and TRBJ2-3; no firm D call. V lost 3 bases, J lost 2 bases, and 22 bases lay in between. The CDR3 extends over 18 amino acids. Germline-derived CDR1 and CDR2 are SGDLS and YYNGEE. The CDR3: CASSGTDSFGGFTDTQYF. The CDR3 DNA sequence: TGTGCCAGCAGCGGGACCGACTCTTTTGGCGGATTCACAGATACGCAGTATTTT.

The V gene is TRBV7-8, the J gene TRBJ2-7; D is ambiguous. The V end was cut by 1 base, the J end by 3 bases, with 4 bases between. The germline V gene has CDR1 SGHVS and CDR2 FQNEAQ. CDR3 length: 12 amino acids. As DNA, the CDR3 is TGTGCCAGCAGCTTAGACAACTACGAGCAGTACTTC. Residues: CASSLDNYEQYF.

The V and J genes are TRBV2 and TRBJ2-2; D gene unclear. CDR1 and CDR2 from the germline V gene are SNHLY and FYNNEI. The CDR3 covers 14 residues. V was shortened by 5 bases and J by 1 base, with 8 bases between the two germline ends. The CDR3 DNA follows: TGTGCCAGCAGTTGGAGTTTGAACACCGGGGAGCTGTTTTTT. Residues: CASSWSLNTGELFF.

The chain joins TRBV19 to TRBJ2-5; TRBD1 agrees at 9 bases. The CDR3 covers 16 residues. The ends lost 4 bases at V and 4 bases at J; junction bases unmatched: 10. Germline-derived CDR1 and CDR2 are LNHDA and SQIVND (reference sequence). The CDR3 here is CASSRDREPSGETQYF. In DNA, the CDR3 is TGTGCCAGTAGTAGGGACAGGGAACCCTCGGGAGAGACCCAGTACTTC. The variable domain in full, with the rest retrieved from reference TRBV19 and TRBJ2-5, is DGGITQSPKYLFRKEGQNVTLSCEQNLNHDAMYWYRQDPGQGLRLIYYSQIVNDFQKGDIAEGYSVSREKKESFPLTVTSAQKNPTAFYLCASSRDREPSGETQYFGPGTRLLVL.

CDR3 amino acids: CAWSRGQGASYNEQFF. The CDR3 nucleotides read TGTGCCTGGAGTAGGGGACAGGGGGCTTCCTACAATGAGCAGTTCTTC. This chain links TRBV30 with TRBJ2-1, with 12 bases fitting TRBD1. With V trimmed by 2 bases and J by 1 base, 3 bases remained unmatched. CDR1 is GTSNPN and CDR2 is SVGIG in the germline V gene (reference sequence). The CDR3 totals 16 residues.

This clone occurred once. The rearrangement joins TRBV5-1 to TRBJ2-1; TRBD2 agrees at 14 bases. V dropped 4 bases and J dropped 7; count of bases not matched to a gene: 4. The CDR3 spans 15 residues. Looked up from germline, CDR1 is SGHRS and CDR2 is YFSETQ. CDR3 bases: TGCGCCAGCAGCCTGGGACTAGCGGGGGAAAATGAGCAGTTCTTC. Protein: CASSLGLAGENEQFF.

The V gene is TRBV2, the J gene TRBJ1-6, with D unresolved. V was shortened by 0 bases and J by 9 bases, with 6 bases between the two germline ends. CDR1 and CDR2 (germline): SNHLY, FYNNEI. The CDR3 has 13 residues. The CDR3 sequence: CASSEAGPSPLHF. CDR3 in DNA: TGTGCCAGCAGTGAAGCCGGCCCTTCACCCCTCCACTTT.

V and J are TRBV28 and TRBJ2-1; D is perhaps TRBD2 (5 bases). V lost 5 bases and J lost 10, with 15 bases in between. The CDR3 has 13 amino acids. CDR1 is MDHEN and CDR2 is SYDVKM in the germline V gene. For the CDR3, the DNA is TGTGCCAGCAGTCCATCCGGTGGGGAGGAGCAGTTCTTC. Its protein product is CASSPSGGEEQFF.

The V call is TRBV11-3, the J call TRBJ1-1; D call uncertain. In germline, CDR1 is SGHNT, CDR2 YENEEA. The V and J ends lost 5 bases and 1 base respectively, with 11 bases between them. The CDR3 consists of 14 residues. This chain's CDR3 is CASSPSLENTEAFF. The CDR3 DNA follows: TGTGCCAGCAGCCCGAGCCTCGAGAACACTGAAGCTTTCTTT.

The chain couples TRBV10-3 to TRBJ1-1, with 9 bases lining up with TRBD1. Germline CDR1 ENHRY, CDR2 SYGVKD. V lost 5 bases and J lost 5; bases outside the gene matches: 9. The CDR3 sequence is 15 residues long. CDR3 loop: CAISTEQGASTEAFF. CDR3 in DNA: TGTGCCATCAGTACGGAACAGGGGGCTTCAACTGAAGCTTTCTTT.

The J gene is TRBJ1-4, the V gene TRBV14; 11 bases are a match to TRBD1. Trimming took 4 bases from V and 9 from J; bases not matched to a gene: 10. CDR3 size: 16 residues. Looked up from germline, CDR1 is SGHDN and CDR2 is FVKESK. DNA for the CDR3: TGTGCCAGCAGCCGGTCCTCTGGACAGGGGGCGCAAAAACTGTTTTTT. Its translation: CASSRSSGQGAQKLFF. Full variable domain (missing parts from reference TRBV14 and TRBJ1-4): EAGVTQFPSHSVIEKGQTVTLRCDPISGHDNLYWYRRVMGKEIKFLLHFVKESKQDESGMPNNRFLAERTGGTYSTLKVQPAELEDSGVYFCASSRSSGQGAQKLFFGSGTQLSVL.

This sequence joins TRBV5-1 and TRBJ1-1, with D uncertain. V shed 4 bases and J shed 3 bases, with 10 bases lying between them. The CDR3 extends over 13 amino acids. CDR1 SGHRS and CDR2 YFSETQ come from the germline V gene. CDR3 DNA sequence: TGCGCCAGCAGCGGGAGGGCGGACACTGAAGCTTTCTTT. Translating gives CASSGRADTEAFF.